This T cell receptor beta chain stems from a study of monozygotic twins with inflammatory bowel disease. The CDR3 covers 16 residues. Per the germline V gene, CDR1 is MNHEY and CDR2 is SVGAGI. Reprocessing the 5' RACE reads, TCRdb reports a single entry for every CDR3 protein and omits DNA. The repertoire table contains 300,000 to 400,000 distinct CDR3 sequences. The chain employs TRBV6-5 and TRBJ2-5; TCRdb's D call, TRBD1, is unchecked because there is no DNA. The sequenced sample was blood. The TCR sequence derives from a human donor with ulcerative colitis or Crohn's disease, or a healthy co-twin of an affected twin (not recorded which). This chain's CDR3 is CASSYTRWTAQETQYF.